This T cell receptor (beta chain) comes out of a study of T cell repertoires in cytomegalovirus infection. The study, taken as a whole, reports: Based on cumulative public TCR beta family frequency, carriers of CMV plus the relevant HLA were identified.

This clonotype showed up just a few times. Its antigen is not known. In TCRdb, the reads were re-called with MiXCR into one record per CDR3 protein. The repertoire holds around 450,000 distinct CDR3 sequences, with under 40% as singletons. The CDR3 covers 13 residues. The V end was cut by 6 bases, the J end by 8 bases, with 14 bases between. Germline CDR1 and CDR2: MNHEY and SVGAGI. This TCR derives from a human donor in good health (CMV status not recorded). Some clones in this sample may be carry-over from other donors' samples. Material for sequencing was PBMCs. The V gene is TRBV6-5, the J gene TRBJ2-1, with D maybe TRBD1 (7 bases). The CDR3 is CASREEGAYEQFF. CDR3 nucleotide sequence: TGTGCCAGCAGAGAGGAGGGGGCATATGAGCAGTTCTTC.